The clone carrying this TCR beta chain was detected ten times or more. Its antigen is still unknown. This sample is drawn from a study of human T cells and chemical hapten exposure. The V and J ends lost 0 bases and 2 bases respectively, with 9 bases between them. This CDR3 contains 15 residues. Per the germline V gene, CDR1 is SGHRS and CDR2 is YFSETQ. The library tagged each cDNA molecule with unique molecular identifiers. Using its own MiXCR run on the RACE reads, TCRdb lists one record per CDR3 protein. The sample contains about 93,000 distinct CDR3 sequences, about 10% of which appear only once. Time point reported: healthy volunteer bleed at 2 weeks. The authors extracted total RNA from unfractionated whole blood. Whole-study results and caveats: TCRs whose frequency exceeded 1 in 1000 remained the same following DPC sensitization.

This TCR derives from a female donor in good health. Some clones in this sample may be carry-over from other donors' samples. Sequencing was done on a sample of whole blood. The chain uses TRBV5-1 and TRBJ1-5; D is undetermined. In DNA, the CDR3 is TGCGCCAGCAGCTTGGATGGTCGGCGCAATCAGCCCCAGCATTTT. It codes for CASSLDGRRNQPQHF.